This is a list of T cell receptor beta chains from one sample in a study of CD8+CD57+ T cells in acquired aplastic anemia. TCRdb processed the reads anew with MiXCR; each CDR3 protein has one entry. The sample shows under 200,000 distinct CDR3 sequences, approximately 48% of them seen only once. Sequencing input: sorted CD4+, CD8+, or CD8+CD57+ T cells (not recorded which) from PBMCs. Receptor source: a human donor with aplastic anemia. The CDR3 runs from the conserved cysteine through the conserved F or W. D genes are given only for firm matches. Size values are once, few and many counts, or a class for expanded clones, and some rows have none.

D	V	J	length	size	DNA	CDR3
.	TRBV2	TRBJ2-7	14	.	TGTGCCAGCCGCCGGCTAGCGAAGCTCTACGAGCAGTACTTC	CASRRLAKLYEQYF
.	TRBV12-5	TRBJ2-5	14	many	TGTGCTAGTGGCGGCGCCGGCGGGGAAGAGACCCAGTACTTC	CASGGAGGEETQYF
TRBD1	TRBV6-1	TRBJ2-2	15	few	TGTGCCAGCAGACTACAGGGGGCGCGCACCGGGGAGCTGTTTTTT	CASRLQGARTGELFF
.	TRBV7-9	TRBJ1-1	13	.	TGTGCCAGCAGCTTAGGTGAGGAGGGGCGAGCTTTCTTT	CASSLGEEGRAFF
TRBD2	TRBV4-2	TRBJ2-2	20	.	TGTGCCAGCAGCCACCCCACTGGACTAGCGGGGGCTGCATCGAGCGGGGAGCTGTTTTTT	CASSHPTGLAGAASSGELFF
TRBD1	TRBV4-2	TRBJ1-5	18	many	TGTGCCAGCAGCCCAGATGCGGGCAGGGGGCGAAACAATCAGCCCCAGCATTTT	CASSPDAGRGRNNQPQHF
TRBD1	TRBV7-2	TRBJ1-1	15	many	TGTGCCAGCAGCCCAAGAGGGGGACAGGGGACTGAAGCTTTCTTT	CASSPRGGQGTEAFF
.	TRBV6-5	TRBJ1-3	15	.	TGTGCCAGCAGTTCTCGAGGGGGACTTGGAAACACCATATATTTT	CASSSRGGLGNTIYF
TRBD1	TRBV29-1	TRBJ2-1	15	many	TGCAGCGTTGAGAGGGGGCAGTTGGACTACAATGAGCAGTTCTTC	CSVERGQLDYNEQFF
TRBD1	TRBV10-3	TRBJ2-1	13	once	TGTGCCACGGGATTGGACAGGGACAATGAGCAGTTCTTC	CATGLDRDNEQFF